This TCR beta chain was recorded in a study of cytomegalovirus exposure and HLA in healthy donors (dated by TCRdb to 2015 to 2018). Some background on the complete study: According to an earlier analysis of 587 of the donors, about 170 million T cells yielded some 120 million unique TCR beta sequences and about 300 Gb of sequence data. Rather than using new phenotypic data, the later analysis identified candidate immune exposures from TCR beta sequences and from how often those sequences occurred across donors. A later genetic analysis took genome-wide SNP genotypes for about 65% of the roughly 670 donors and used that subset as a discovery cohort. A later analysis re-analyzed previously published TCR beta repertoires from 600 to 850 donors and added high-resolution HLA genotyping to study TCR occurrence patterns. To decide whether each TCR beta V gene segment behaved as functional or pseudogenic, an earlier analysis of nearly 600 of the donors relied on high-throughput TCR beta sequencing. An early release covering roughly 600 HLA-typed donors comprised approximately 290 gigabases of sequencing data and tens of millions of unique TCR sequences. The T cell repertoires of around 730 subjects were profiled by immunosequencing and related to cytomegalovirus serostatus. Every repertoire in the discovery cohort had been generated on one and the same sequencing platform. Among 398 genotyped donors of the cohort, an average of roughly 230,000 unique TCR beta nucleotide sequences was sequenced per donor, of which approximately 19% were non-productive. The study was designed to test whether signatures of past pathogen exposure could be identified by cataloging public T cell receptors. Donor age, sex, ethnicity and CMV serostatus were compiled together with the repertoire data. High-throughput TCR immunosequencing, statistical association of individual TCRs with disease status, and machine learning were combined to predict cytomegalovirus infection status. The number of donors typed differed by locus, with 629-630 for A, B, C, DRB1 and DQB1, more than 500 for DQA1, approximately 570 for DPA1, and 450 to 480 for DPB1. A separate validation cohort of about 110 different subjects was used in addition to the approximately 700-subject first cohort. Of the approximately 400 genotyped donors, around 81% fell in the genetic ancestry cluster associated with self-reported Caucasian donors. HLA typing included class I and class II loci at four-digit resolution. Because of strong linkage in the cohort, a few DR-DQ haplotypes were treated as single units for association and clustering.

Of note for this clone: The clone's antigen remains unknown. No much larger clone exists at a distance of one base, and base qualities are not known.

The CDR3 covers 16 residues, taking in both the cysteine and the phenylalanine. Only CDR3 DNA is held: 48 bases, read in frame from base 1. The V end gives up 5 bases and the J end 2 bases, leaving 8 bases in the junction not matched to a gene. Looking up the germline V gene (reference sequence) yields CDR1 LNHDA and CDR2 SQIVND. The method was the immunoSEQ multiplex PCR assay. For the multiplex PCR, a mixture combining 60 forward primers for TCR Vbeta segments and 13 reverse primers for TCR Jbeta segments was used. The CDR3 region of rearranged TCR beta genes was amplified from genomic DNA with a multiplex PCR assay. On the Illumina HiSeq System, the amplified TCR beta libraries were sequenced as 87-base-pair reads. In the paper's pipeline: A later analysis tallied 80 million to 95 million unique TCR beta chains across the 700 or so repertoires, and around 10 million of those chains were shared by two or more donors. To remove PCR and sequencing errors, raw reads were error-corrected and collapsed into unique sequences using a nearest-neighbor algorithm that merged closely related sequences. Alignment of CDR3 sequences to IMGT reference sequences was used to assign V, D and J gene segments. For a sequence to be retained, a match of at least six nucleotides to both a V gene segment and a J gene segment was required. A rearrangement was called productive if the CDR3 had no stop codons and remained in frame with V and J, and every other rearrangement was called non-productive. CDR3 was defined by IMGT convention, running from the second conserved V-encoded cysteine to the conserved J-encoded phenylalanine. Sequences without an unambiguous match to a single V gene segment were excluded from the earlier analysis of 450 to 750 of the donors. In an earlier analysis of approximately 590 of the donors, V segments were called functional above 56.7% productive rearrangements and were called segregating when the between-donor standard deviation exceeded 5%. A statistical classification framework was built to diagnose cytomegalovirus status from the catalog of TCR beta chain sequences. A later analysis assigned V and J genes by comparing TCR nucleotide sequences with IMGT/GENE-DB human TR gene sequences. Using the TCRdist pipeline, a later analysis assigned CDR3 sequences along with most-parsimonious VDJ recombination scenarios. In a later analysis, each TCR beta chain was defined by its CDR3 amino acid sequence together with its V-gene family, and reads without a unique V-gene family were excluded. As a way to deal with suspected cross-contamination and a sequencing artifact, a later analysis dropped approximately 570 nucleotide sequences that were highly shared and had low generation probability. A later analysis calculated a clonal expansion index for each public chain from normalized within-repertoire ranks of inferred template counts. Generation probabilities in a later analysis came from a VDJ recombination model fitted to out-of-frame rearrangements, and those results were checked against IGoR. In a later analysis, hypergeometric tests were used to score TCR-TCR, TCR-HLA and TCR-CMV co-occurrence, with a repertoire-size bias correction applied to TCR pairs. False discovery rates were estimated in a later analysis by permuting HLA or CMV assignments 20 times. In a later analysis, co-occurring TCRs were grouped using DBSCAN, and TCRdist sequence similarity was added for clustering within HLA-allele-positive subsets. Repertoires with fewer than 30,000 or more than 120,000 public chains were left out of co-occurrence clustering, as were four to six repertoires with anomalous nucleotide sharing. TCRdb took this table from immuneACCESS and kept in-frame rearrangements with V and J called. Such tables lack part of the clones; where checked against another copy, unresolved V genes explain under half of the gap, and the rest is unexplained. V, J and clone size derive from that table, while D and trimming were established from the DNA sequence. Here the sample has approximately 220,000 clones; less than 85% occur a single time. The ten largest make up 0.6% to 0.65% of the sample.

The cohort comprised around 690 healthy bone marrow donors. All cohort members were sampled while nominally healthy, although unrecorded immune exposures were likely present. The donor tested CMV seronegative, placing the donor among the 350 or so seronegative members of the cohort. A peripheral blood sample was provided by each donor, and peripheral blood mononuclear cells were used for TCR beta sequencing. The Qiagen DNeasy Blood Extraction Kit was used to extract genomic DNA from the blood cell samples. What the work shows at the level of the full study, not this receptor alone: When HLA alleles, especially DR and DQ, strongly co-occurred, attributing TCR associations to individual alleles was difficult. The sequencing pipeline was judged likely to have produced a cluster of highly shared sequence variants as a technical artifact. In vitro tests confirmed that three of the cytomegalovirus-associated TCR beta chains recognize cytomegalovirus antigens. Correlated functional status among segregating V segments might reflect linkage disequilibrium, but an unknown experimental factor could not be ruled out. Seventeen rarely observed V segments, including chromosome 9 orphons, were excluded from the earlier analysis of several hundred of the donors because counts were too low. Several of the top co-occurrence clusters appeared to be linked to parvovirus B19, influenza, CMV and Epstein-Barr virus, according to a later analysis. Most TCR sequences were seen in very few donors, while some public TCRs were found in many individuals. In a later genetic analysis, fewer N-insertions in productive TCRs were reported among donors in an Asian-associated ancestry cluster than the approximately 710-donor mean. The classifier was reported to diagnose cytomegalovirus status with high specificity and sensitivity in both the original cohort and the validation cohort. Broadly in line with IMGT annotations, most TCR beta V segments showed up in productive rearrangements about 87% or about 30% of the time in an earlier analysis of a few hundred of the donors. Only TCR beta chains were sequenced in this cohort, and the absence of alpha or paired-chain data limited detectable features. Because the 87-base-pair reads could not distinguish some IMGT-functional V segments, including TRBV6-2 and TRBV6-3, those segments were excluded. The authors suggested that the approach could potentially be extended to other disease states and immunological phenotypes. A later analysis found that TCR association rates varied across HLA loci, with DRB1 alleles showing the most associated TCRs and HLA-C alleles the fewest. Specific HLA alleles were associated with 15,000 to 20,000 TCR beta sequences at a false discovery rate of 0.05 in a later analysis. In a later analysis, HLA-associated TCR beta chains showed more clonal expansion and lower generation probabilities than non-associated chains that were equally common. HLA typing was unavailable for some donors at each locus, so association tests used only the typed subset. The study listed 150 to 200 TCR beta chains as associated with cytomegalovirus. A later analysis found that most CMV-associated TCR beta chains appeared HLA-restricted, with HLA associations seemingly driven largely by CMV exposure. A further reported finding was that TCR beta sequences accurately predicted the HLA-A and HLA-B alleles for most subjects in the first cohort. For the cohort, immune exposure information was limited to CMV serostatus. Presence/absence analyses assumed roughly uniform sequencing depth across donors, an assumption that may not hold. A later genetic analysis associated a missense DCLRE1C variant with V-gene and J-gene trimming of TCR beta chains, and an independent cohort replicated the association.

The sequencing sample was made of PBMCs. Recombination connected TRBV19 to TRBJ2-1; TRBD1 lines up with 8 middle nucleotides. The TCR sequence derives from a man aged 18 to 30 in good health and CMV-seronegative. The CDR3 reads as follows: CASSPPGTGPYNEQFF. The nucleotide sequence reads as follows: TGTGCCAGTAGTCCTCCCGGGACAGGTCCCTACAATGAGCAGTTCTTC. Supplemented by the reference TRBV19 and TRBJ2-1 proteins around the CDR3, the complete variable domain is DGGITQSPKYLFRKEGQNVTLSCEQNLNHDAMYWYRQDPGQGLRLIYYSQIVNDFQKGDIAEGYSVSREKKESFPLTVTSAQKNPTAFYLCASSPPGTGPYNEQFFGPGTRLTVL.